Listed here are 5 T cell receptor beta chains from one sample, sequenced in a study of blood T cells in healthy people across ages. A second PCR of roughly 7 to 11 cycles used a sample-barcoded 5' primer and a J-beta primer mix. MiXCR, run by TCRdb on the 5' RACE reads, gives a single entry per CDR3 protein. The sample includes 580,000 or so distinct CDR3 sequences, around half of them seen just once. The sample was blood. These receptors all come from a man aged 80 or over in good health.

The chain employs TRBV20-1 and TRBJ1-2, with 7 nucleotides matching TRBD1. This CDR3 region has 13 residues. From germline, CDR1 is DFQATT and CDR2 SNEGSKA (reference sequence). V shed 6 bases, J shed 3 bases, and the junction held 7 bases outside the gene matches. The chain's CDR3 is CSARGGGYYGYTF. CDR3 nucleotide sequence: TGCAGTGCCAGGGGAGGGGGCTACTATGGCTACACCTTC.

This chain links TRBV12-3 or TRBV12-4 with TRBJ2-1, with 15 bases identical to TRBD2. The CDR3 is 18 residues long. J gave up 0 bases and V 6 bases, and 6 bases lay outside the gene matches. CDR3 coding DNA: TGTGCCAGCAGAGGGACTAGCGGGAGGTTGAGCTCCTACAATGAGCAGTTCTTC. Residues: CASRGTSGRLSSYNEQFF.

This clonotype was observed a handful of times. The gene calls are TRBV7-2 and TRBJ2-1; 8 positions match TRBD1. The CDR3 is made up of 12 amino acids. The ends lost 2 bases at V and 12 bases at J; junction bases unmatched: 3. Germline V gene data show CDR1 as SGHTA and CDR2 as FQGNSA. The CDR3, as DNA: TGTGCCAGCAGCTTAACCGGGACAGGGCAGTTCTTC. Protein: CASSLTGTGQFF. Variable domain in full (rest from reference TRBV7-2 and TRBJ2-1): GAGVSQSPSNKVTEKGKDVELRCDPISGHTALYWYRQSLGQGLEFLIYFQGNSAPDKSGLPSDRFSAERTGGSVSTLTIQRTQQEDSAVYLCASSLTGTGQFFGPGTRLTVL.

This chain links TRBV6-5 with TRBJ2-2, with TRBD1 as a possible D gene (5 bases). Per germline, CDR1 MNHEY and CDR2 SVGAGI. Trimming left V 8 bases short and J 7 bases short, with 23 bases between. The CDR3 extends over 16 amino acids. The CDR3 sequence is CASLPRRLKGNGELFF. As DNA, the CDR3 is TGTGCCAGCCTGCCTCGAAGACTTAAGGGGAACGGGGAGCTGTTTTTT.

This clonotype was seen just once. The V and J genes are TRBV27 and TRBJ1-5, with TRBD1 as a possible D gene (5 bases). The CDR3 runs 14 residues. Germline CDR1 MNHEY, CDR2 SMNVEV (reference sequence). Trimming removed 8 bases from V and 4 bases from J, with 15 bases in between. The DNA for the CDR3 is TGTGCCAGCGGCCAAGGGGCGGGAAATCAGCCCCAGCATTTT. Protein sequence: CASGQGAGNQPQHF.